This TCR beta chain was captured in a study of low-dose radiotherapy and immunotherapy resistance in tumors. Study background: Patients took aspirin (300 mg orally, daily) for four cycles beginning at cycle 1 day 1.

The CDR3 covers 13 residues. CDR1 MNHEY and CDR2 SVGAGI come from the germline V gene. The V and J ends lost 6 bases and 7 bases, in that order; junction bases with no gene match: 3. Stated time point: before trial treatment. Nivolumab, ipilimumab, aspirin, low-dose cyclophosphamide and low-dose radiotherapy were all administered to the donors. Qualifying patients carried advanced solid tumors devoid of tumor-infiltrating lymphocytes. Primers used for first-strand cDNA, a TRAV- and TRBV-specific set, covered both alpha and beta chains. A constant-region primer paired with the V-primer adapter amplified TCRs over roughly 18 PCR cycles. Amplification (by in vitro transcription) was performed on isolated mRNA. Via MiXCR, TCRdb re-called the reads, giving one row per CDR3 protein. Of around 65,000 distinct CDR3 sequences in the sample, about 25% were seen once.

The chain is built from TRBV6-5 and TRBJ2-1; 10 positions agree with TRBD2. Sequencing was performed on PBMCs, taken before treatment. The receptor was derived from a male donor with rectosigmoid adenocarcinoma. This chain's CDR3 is CASRTSGRNEQFF. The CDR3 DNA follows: TGTGCCAGCAGGACTAGCGGGCGAAATGAGCAGTTCTTC.